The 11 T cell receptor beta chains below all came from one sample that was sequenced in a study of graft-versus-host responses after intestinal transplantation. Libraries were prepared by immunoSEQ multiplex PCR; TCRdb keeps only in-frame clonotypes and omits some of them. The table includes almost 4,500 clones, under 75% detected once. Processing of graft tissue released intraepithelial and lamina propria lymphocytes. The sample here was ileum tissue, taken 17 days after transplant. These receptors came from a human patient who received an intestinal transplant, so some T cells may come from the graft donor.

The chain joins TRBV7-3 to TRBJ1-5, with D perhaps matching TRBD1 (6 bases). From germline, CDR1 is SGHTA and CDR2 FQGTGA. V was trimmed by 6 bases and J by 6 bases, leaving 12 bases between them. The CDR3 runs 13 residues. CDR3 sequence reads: CASRRQEIQPQHF. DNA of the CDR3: TGTGCCAGCAGAAGACAGGAGATTCAGCCCCAGCATTTT.

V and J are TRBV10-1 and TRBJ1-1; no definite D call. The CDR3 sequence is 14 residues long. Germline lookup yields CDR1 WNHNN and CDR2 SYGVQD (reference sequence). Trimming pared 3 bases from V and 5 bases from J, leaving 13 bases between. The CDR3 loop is CASSDRSAGTEAFF. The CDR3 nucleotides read TGCGCCAGCAGTGACCGGTCTGCGGGGACTGAAGCTTTCTTT.

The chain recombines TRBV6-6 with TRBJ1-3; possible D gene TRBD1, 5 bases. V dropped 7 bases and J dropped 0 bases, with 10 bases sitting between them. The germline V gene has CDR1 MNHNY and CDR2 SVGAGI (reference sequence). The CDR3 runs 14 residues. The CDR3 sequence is CASKGYPSGNTIYF. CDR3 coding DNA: TGTGCCAGCAAGGGGTACCCCTCTGGAAACACCATATATTTT.

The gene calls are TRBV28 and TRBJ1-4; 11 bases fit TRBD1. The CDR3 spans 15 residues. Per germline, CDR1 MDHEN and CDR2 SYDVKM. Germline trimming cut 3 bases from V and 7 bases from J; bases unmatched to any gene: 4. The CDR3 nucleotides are TGTGCCAGCAGTTTTCACGGGACAGGGGGTGAAAAACTGTTTTTT. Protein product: CASSFHGTGGEKLFF.

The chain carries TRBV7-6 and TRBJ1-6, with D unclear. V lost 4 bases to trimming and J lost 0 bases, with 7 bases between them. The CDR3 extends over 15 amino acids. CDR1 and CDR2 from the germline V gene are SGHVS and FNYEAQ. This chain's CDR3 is CASSSLSSYNSPLHF. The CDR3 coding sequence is TGTGCCAGCAGCTCTCTAAGCTCCTATAATTCACCCCTCCACTTT.

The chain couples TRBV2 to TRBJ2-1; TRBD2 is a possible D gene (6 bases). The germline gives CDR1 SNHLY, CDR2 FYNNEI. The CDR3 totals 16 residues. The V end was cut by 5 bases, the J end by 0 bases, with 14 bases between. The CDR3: CASSPLSGSSYNEQFF. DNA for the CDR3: TGTGCCAGCAGTCCCCTTAGCGGTAGCTCCTACAATGAGCAGTTCTTC.

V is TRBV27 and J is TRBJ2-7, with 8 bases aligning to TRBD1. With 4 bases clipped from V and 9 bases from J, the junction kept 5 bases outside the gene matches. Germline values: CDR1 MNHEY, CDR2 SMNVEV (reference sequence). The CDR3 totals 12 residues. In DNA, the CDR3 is TGTGCCAGCAGTTCCAGACAGGGGCTGCAGTACGTC. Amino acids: CASSSRQGLQYV.

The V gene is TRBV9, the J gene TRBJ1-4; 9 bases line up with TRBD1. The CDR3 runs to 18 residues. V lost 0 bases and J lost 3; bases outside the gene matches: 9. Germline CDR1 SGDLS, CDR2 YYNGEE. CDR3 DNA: TGTGCCAGCAGCGTAGACGGGACAGGGCTTTCTGCTAATGAAAAACTGTTTTTT. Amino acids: CASSVDGTGLSANEKLFF. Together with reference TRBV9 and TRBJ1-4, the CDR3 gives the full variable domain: DSGVTQTPKHLITATGQRVTLRCSPRSGDLSVYWYQQSLDQGLQFLIQYYNGEERAKGNILERFSAQQFPDLHSELNLSSLELGDSALYFCASSVDGTGLSANEKLFFGSGTQLSVL.

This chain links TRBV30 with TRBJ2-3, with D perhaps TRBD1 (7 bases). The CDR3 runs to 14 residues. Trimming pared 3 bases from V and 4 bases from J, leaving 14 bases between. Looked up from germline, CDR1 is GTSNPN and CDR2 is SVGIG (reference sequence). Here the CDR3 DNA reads TGTGCCTGGAGAAGGCAGGGGGGTGCAGATACGCAGTATTTT. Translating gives CAWRRQGGADTQYF.

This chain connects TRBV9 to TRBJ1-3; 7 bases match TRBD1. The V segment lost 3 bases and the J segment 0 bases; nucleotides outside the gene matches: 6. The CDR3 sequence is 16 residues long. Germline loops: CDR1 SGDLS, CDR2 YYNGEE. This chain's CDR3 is CASSEDRSNSGNTIYF. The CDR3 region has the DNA TGTGCCAGCAGCGAGGACAGGTCGAACTCTGGAAACACCATATATTTT.

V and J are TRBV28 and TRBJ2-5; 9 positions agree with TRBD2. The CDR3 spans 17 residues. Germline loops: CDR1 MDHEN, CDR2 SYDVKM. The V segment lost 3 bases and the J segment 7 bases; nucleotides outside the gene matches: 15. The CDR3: CASSLGVAGAPGGTQYF. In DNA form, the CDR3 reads TGTGCCAGCAGTTTGGGAGTAGCGGGGGCCCCGGGGGGGACCCAGTACTTC.